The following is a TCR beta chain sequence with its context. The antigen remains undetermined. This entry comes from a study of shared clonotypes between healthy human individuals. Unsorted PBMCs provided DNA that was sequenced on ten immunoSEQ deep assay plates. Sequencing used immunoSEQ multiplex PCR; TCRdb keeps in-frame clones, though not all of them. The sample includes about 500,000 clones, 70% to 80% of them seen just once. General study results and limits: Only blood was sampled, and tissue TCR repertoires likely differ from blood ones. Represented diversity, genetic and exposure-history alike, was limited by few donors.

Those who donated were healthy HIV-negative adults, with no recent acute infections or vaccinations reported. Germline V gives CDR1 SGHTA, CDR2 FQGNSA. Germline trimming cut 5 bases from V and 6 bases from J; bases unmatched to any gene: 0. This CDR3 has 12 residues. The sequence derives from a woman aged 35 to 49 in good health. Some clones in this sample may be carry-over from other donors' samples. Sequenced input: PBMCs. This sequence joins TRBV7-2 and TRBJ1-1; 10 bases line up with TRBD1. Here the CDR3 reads CASSGTGAEAFF. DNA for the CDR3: TGTGCCAGCAGCGGGACAGGGGCTGAAGCTTTCTTT. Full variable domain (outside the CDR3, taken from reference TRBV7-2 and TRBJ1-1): GAGVSQSPSNKVTEKGKDVELRCDPISGHTALYWYRQSLGQGLEFLIYFQGNSAPDKSGLPSDRFSAERTGGSVSTLTIQRTQQEDSAVYLCASSGTGAEAFFGQGTRLTVV.